These 10 T cell receptor beta chains came from one sample sequenced in a study of vaccination and CD4 T cells after COVID-19. As to time point: late sampling 161 to 241 days after vaccination in a few convalescent patients. Described treatment: roughly ten-day PBMC culture with coronavirus spike peptide pools or control peptides (ViraFEST assay). Cultured CD4+ T-cell DNA underwent Oncomine TCR Beta short-read sequencing. TCRdb passed the PCR reads through MiXCR, listing each CDR3 protein once. Among approximately 22,000 distinct CDR3 sequences listed, 42% were seen once. What these receptors recognize is not known. The sequences come from CD4+ T cells from blood, cultured in vitro, collected about 7 months after SARS-CoV-2 vaccination. The receptors derive from a human donor who had recovered from COVID-19.

This clonotype was counted between two and nine times. The V and J genes are TRBV7-9 and TRBJ2-5, with D unclear. Germline CDR1 is SEHNR and CDR2 is FQNEAQ (reference sequence). The CDR3 contains 14 residues. With 6 bases removed from V and 5 bases from J, the gap between germline ends came to 16 bases. The CDR3, as DNA: TGTGCCAGCAGTCCTCACGATCCCGGGGAGACCCAGTACTTC. Encoded protein: CASSPHDPGETQYF. The whole variable domain, filled in from reference TRBV7-9 and TRBJ2-5, reads DTGVSQNPRHKITKRGQNVTFRCDPISEHNRLYWYRQTLGQGPEFLTYFQNEAQLEKSRLLSDRFSAERPKGSFSTLEIQRTEQGDSAMYLCASSPHDPGETQYFGPGTRLLVL.

The chain has TRBV6-1 and TRBJ2-1, with D maybe TRBD1 (6 bases). The length of the CDR3 is 15 residues. V was shortened by 9 bases and J by 2 bases, with 17 bases between the two germline ends. Germline CDR1 and CDR2: MNHNS and SASEGT. CDR3 nucleotides: TGTGCCAGTCTTCCGGGCAGGGGAACCTACAATGAGCAGTTCTTC. This codes for CASLPGRGTYNEQFF.

The chain carries TRBV7-9 and TRBJ1-2; D is unresolved. The CDR3 extends over 11 amino acids. Germline CDR1 is SEHNR and CDR2 is FQNEAQ (reference sequence). Between the trimmed V and J ends, which lost 1 base and 7 bases, there was a span of 4 bases. The CDR3 loop is CASSLGFGYTF. The CDR3, as DNA: TGTGCCAGCAGCTTAGGATTTGGCTACACCTTC. The full variable domain, completed using reference TRBV7-9 and TRBJ1-2, is DTGVSQNPRHKITKRGQNVTFRCDPISEHNRLYWYRQTLGQGPEFLTYFQNEAQLEKSRLLSDRFSAERPKGSFSTLEIQRTEQGDSAMYLCASSLGFGYTFGSGTRLTVV.

The rearrangement uses TRBV7-9 and TRBJ2-7; TRBD1 matches 10 bases. J was trimmed by 5 bases and V by 4 bases; bases with no gene match: 11. This CDR3 is 16 amino acids long. Germline V gene data show CDR1 as SEHNR and CDR2 as FQNEAQ (reference sequence). CDR3 bases: TGTGCCAGCAGCTCCCAGGGTACCGGGACAGGGGACGAGCAGTACTTC. As protein: CASSSQGTGTGDEQYF.

The chain joins TRBV6-1 to TRBJ2-5; 16 positions agree with TRBD2. The CDR3 is made up of 18 amino acids. After removal of 7 bases from V and 4 bases from J, the junction contained 12 bases not matched to a gene. CDR1 and CDR2 (germline): MNHNS, SASEGT. The CDR3 sequence: CASTTGLAGGPRGETQYF. The CDR3 bases are TGTGCCAGCACAACGGGACTAGCGGGAGGGCCGAGAGGAGAGACCCAGTACTTC.

This chain joins TRBV5-5 and TRBJ2-5; D not certain. V was trimmed by 0 bases and J by 4 bases, leaving 4 bases between them. The CDR3 covers 12 residues. Germline V lookup: CDR1 SGHKS, CDR2 YYEKEE (reference sequence). For the CDR3, the DNA is TGTGCCAGCAGCTTGGGGCCAGAGACCCAGTACTTC. Translation: CASSLGPETQYF.

The V gene is TRBV28, the J gene TRBJ2-7; a possible D gene is TRBD1 (6 bases). The CDR3 has 13 amino acids. CDR1 MDHEN and CDR2 SYDVKM come from the germline V gene. V lost 7 bases to trimming and J lost 7 bases, with 17 bases between them. DNA for the CDR3: TGTGCCAGCAAAGGGGGAGCCCCGAGAGAGCAGTACTTC. Its protein product is CASKGGAPREQYF.

This sequence joins TRBV5-8 and TRBJ1-2; 7 bases agree with TRBD1. V lost 3 bases to trimming and J lost 8 bases; unmatched junction nucleotides: 7. From germline, CDR1 is SGHTS and CDR2 YDEGEE. This CDR3 is 13 amino acids long. The CDR3 spells CASSSTGFSGYTF. CDR3 nucleotides: TGTGCCAGCAGCTCGACAGGGTTTAGCGGCTACACCTTC.

This clonotype has more than one count but fewer than ten. The chain combines TRBV20-1 with TRBJ2-2, with D perhaps TRBD1 or TRBD2 (5 bases each). CDR3 length: 15 residues. The ends were cut back, 0 bases at V and 6 bases at J, with 14 bases in the middle. Germline V lookup: CDR1 DFQATT, CDR2 SNEGSKA (reference sequence). The CDR3 is CSARDVWGKPGELFF. CDR3 coding DNA: TGCAGTGCTAGAGATGTCTGGGGGAAGCCCGGGGAGCTGTTTTTT.

This CDR3 reads CASSPGTGISYEQYF. CDR3 nucleotides: TGTGCCAGTAGTCCGGGGACAGGGATCTCCTACGAGCAGTACTTC. The chain links TRBV19 to TRBJ2-7, with 9 bases fitting TRBD1. The CDR3 consists of 15 residues. Per the germline V gene, CDR1 is LNHDA and CDR2 is SQIVND (reference sequence). Trimming took 5 bases from V and 0 from J; bases not matched to a gene: 5.